The present entry profiles one TCR beta chain with its context. There is no known antigen for this receptor. Per-nucleotide qualities are absent, and no much larger clonotype sits a single base away. The data belong to a study of CD8 T cells in Susac syndrome (dated 2019 in TCRdb). At the level of the whole study: Among the Susac syndrome patients who were sequenced, clinically active disease was present in more than 5 and clinical remission was observed in under ten. Susac syndrome patients were therapy-naive, on corticosteroids (some also receiving IVIg), or on IVIg alone at blood withdrawal. The study compared CD8+ T cell repertoire clonality among about a dozen healthy donors, around 14 Susac syndrome patients and approximately 16 multiple sclerosis patients. Repertoire sequencing was used to test whether CD8+ T cell activation and differentiation in Susac syndrome was antigen driven.

The CDR3 goes from the cysteine to the phenylalanine over 17 residues. Solely the CDR3 DNA is kept, with 51 bases framed from the first base. The germline V gene yields SGHRS for CDR1 and YFSETQ for CDR2. Trimming takes 4 bases off V and 2 bases off J; junction bases not matched to a gene: 9. Peripheral blood CD8+ and CD4+ T cells from healthy donors, Susac syndrome patients and multiple sclerosis patients were profiled by high-throughput TCR beta sequencing. Recently defined diagnostic criteria for definite or probable disease were met by the Susac syndrome patients. Bulk CD8+ and CD4+ T cells were purified by magnetic negative isolation, while CD8+ TEMRA cells were enriched using FACS. Blood was collected in EDTA tubes and processed within 24 hours, with PBMCs isolated through density gradient centrifugation. PBMCs destined for TCR sequencing were cryopreserved in liquid nitrogen and later thawed in a 37 °C water bath. The sorted or isolated CD4+, CD8+ and CD8+ TEMRA cells had a purity of 90% or higher.

RNA was extracted using the RNeasy kit, and about 0.5 to 1 microgram was reverse transcribed with random hexamers. The immunoSEQ multiplex PCR assay, covering 54 Vbeta and 13 Jbeta segments, was used to amplify TCR beta CDR3 regions. To correct PCR amplification bias, a synthetic template baseline was used for both primer optimization and computational correction. In the authors' own workflow: Reads were assigned to V, D and J genes according to IMGT and analyzed in immunoSEQ Analyzer, with only productive sequences retained. Clonality was calculated as one minus the Shannon entropy normalized by log2 of the number of productive unique sequences. For each patient and control, public and private clones were evaluated among the 100 most prevalent clones. Clones were defined as Susac-specific when absent from the healthy and MS cohorts, from over 950 published viral clones and from other ImmuneACCESS disease sequences. TCRdb took the public reads, trimmed them with fastp at Q25, ran MiXCR for clone calling and kept in-frame beta chains. Identical CDR3 protein sequences are pooled into one entry, listed with their most common genes and DNA. V and J calls and clone size were set by TCRdb, not the authors. The sample table records about 75,000 distinct CDR3 sequences; approximately 93% of these occur just once. Of the sample, about 0.5% falls within the top ten clones.

General conclusions and limits of the study: Sixteen Susac-specific public clones were identified in the total CD8+ repertoire, and a few Susac-specific public clones were identified in the CD8+ TEMRA repertoire. The study acknowledged that relatively few individuals were included in the TCR sequencing and HLA analysis. Clonal expansion was observed in Susac syndrome CD8+ repertoires, with the highest expansion in CD8+ TEMRA cells and greater expansion in clinically active than in remitting patients.

The origin of this receptor is a human donor with Susac syndrome. The sample comprised CD8+ T cells from PBMCs. The chain was built from TRBV5-1 and TRBJ2-6; TRBD1 lines up with 7 middle nucleotides. The DNA sequence is given as TGCGCCAGCAGCCCCTACCTTGACAGGGCTGGGGCCAACGTCCTGACTTTC. It codes for CASSPYLDRAGANVLTF.